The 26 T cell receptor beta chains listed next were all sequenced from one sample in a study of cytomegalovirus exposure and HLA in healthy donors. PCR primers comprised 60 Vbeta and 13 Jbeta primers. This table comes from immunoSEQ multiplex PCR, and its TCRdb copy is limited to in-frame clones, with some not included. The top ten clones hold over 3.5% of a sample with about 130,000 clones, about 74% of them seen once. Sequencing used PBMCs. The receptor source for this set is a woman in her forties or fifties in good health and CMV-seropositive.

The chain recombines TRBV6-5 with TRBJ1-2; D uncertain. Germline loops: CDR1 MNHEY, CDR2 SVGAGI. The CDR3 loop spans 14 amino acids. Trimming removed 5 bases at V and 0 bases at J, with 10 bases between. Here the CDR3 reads CASSRRRANYGYTF. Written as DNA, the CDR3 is TGTGCCAGCAGTCGCCGAAGAGCTAACTATGGCTACACCTTC.

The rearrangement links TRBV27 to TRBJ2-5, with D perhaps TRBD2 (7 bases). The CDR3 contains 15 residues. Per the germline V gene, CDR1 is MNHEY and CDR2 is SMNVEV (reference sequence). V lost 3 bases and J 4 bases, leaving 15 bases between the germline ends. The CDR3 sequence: CASSFWGGLSETQYF. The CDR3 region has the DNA TGTGCCAGCAGTTTCTGGGGGGGCCTCTCAGAGACCCAGTACTTC.

The CDR3 DNA follows: TGTGCCAGCAGTGAGACAGGGAACTATGGCTACACCTTC. Protein: CASSETGNYGYTF. The rearrangement joins TRBV2 to TRBJ1-2, with 7 bases lining up with TRBD1. CDR1 is SNHLY and CDR2 is FYNNEI in the germline V gene. This CDR3 spans 13 amino acids. Trimming at V came to 3 bases and at J to 2 bases, leaving 0 bases not matched to a gene.

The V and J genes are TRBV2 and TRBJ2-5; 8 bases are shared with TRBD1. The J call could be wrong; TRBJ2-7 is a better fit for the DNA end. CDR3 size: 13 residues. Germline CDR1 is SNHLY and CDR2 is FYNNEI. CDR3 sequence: CASRQGATYEQYF. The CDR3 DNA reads TGTGCCAGCAGGCAGGGGGCCACCTACGAGCAGTACTTC.

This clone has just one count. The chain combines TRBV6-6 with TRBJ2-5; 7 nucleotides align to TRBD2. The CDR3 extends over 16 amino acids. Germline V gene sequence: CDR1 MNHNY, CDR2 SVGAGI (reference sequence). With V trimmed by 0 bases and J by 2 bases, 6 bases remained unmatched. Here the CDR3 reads CASSYSRGRGQETQYF. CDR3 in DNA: TGTGCCAGCAGTTACTCCCGTGGGCGGGGGCAAGAGACCCAGTACTTC.

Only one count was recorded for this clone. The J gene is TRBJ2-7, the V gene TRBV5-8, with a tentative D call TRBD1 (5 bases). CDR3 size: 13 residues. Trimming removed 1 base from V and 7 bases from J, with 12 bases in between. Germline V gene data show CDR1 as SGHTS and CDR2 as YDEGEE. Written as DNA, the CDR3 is TGTGCCAGCAGCTTGTCACAGGATCAAGAGCAGTACTTC. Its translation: CASSLSQDQEQYF.

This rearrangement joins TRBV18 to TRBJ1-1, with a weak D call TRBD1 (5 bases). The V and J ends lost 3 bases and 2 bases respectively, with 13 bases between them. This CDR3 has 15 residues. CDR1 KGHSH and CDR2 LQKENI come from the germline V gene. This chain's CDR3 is CASSPRDGLNTEAFF. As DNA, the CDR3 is TGTGCCAGCTCACCGCGGGACGGCCTAAACACTGAAGCTTTCTTT.

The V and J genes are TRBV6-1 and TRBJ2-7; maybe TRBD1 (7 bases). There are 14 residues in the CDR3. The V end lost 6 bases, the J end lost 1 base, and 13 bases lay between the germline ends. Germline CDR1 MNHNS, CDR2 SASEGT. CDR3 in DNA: TGTGCCAGCAGAAGACAGGGAGGTTCCTACGAGCAGTACTTC. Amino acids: CASRRQGGSYEQYF.

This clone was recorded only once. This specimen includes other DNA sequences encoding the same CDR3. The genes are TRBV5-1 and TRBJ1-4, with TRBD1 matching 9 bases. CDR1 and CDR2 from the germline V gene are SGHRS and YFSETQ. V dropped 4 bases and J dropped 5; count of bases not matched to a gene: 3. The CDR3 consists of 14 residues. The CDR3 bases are TGCGCCAGCAGCCTCGGACAGGGGAATGAAAAACTGTTTTTT. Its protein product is CASSLGQGNEKLFF.

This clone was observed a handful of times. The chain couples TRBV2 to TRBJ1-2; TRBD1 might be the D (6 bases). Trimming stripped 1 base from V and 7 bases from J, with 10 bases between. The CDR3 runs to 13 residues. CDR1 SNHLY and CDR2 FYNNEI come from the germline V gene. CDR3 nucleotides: TGTGCCAGCAGTGAAGAGGCAGGGGCTGGCTACACCTTC. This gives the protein CASSEEAGAGYTF. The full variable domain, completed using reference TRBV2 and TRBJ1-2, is EPEVTQTPSHQVTQMGQEVILRCVPISNHLYFYWYRQILGQKVEFLVSFYNNEISEKSEIFDDQFSVERPDGSNFTLKIRSTKLEDSAMYFCASSEEAGAGYTFGSGTRLTVV.

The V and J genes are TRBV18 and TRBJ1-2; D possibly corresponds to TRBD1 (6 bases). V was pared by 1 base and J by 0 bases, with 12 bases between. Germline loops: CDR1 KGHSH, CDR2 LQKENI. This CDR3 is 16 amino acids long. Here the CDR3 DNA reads TGTGCCAGCTCACCACTGGCAGGGGCAGCTAACTATGGCTACACCTTC. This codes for CASSPLAGAANYGYTF. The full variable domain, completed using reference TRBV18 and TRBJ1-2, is NAGVMQNPRHLVRRRGQEARLRCSPMKGHSHVYWYRQLPEEGLKFMVYLQKENIIDESGMPKERFSAEFPKEGPSILRIQQVVRGDSAAYFCASSPLAGAANYGYTFGSGTRLTVV.

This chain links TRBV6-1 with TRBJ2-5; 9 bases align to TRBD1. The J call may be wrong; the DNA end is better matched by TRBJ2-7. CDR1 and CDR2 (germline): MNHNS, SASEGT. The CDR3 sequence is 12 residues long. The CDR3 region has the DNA TGTGCCAGCAGCGGACAGGGGATCGAGCAGTACTTC. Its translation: CASSGQGIEQYF.

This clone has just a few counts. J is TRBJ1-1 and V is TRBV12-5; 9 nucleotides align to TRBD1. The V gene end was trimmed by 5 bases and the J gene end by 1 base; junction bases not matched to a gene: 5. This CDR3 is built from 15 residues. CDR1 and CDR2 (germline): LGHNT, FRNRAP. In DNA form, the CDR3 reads TGTGCTAGTGGTATCCGGGACAGGGCGAACACTGAAGCTTTCTTT. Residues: CASGIRDRANTEAFF.

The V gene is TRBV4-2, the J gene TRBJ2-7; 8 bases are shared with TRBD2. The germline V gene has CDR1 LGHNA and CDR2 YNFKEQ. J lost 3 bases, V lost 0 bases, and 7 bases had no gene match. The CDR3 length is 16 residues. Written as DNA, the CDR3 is TGTGCCAGCAGCCAAGAGTCGGGGGGGCATGTCTACGAGCAGTACTTC. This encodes CASSQESGGHVYEQYF.

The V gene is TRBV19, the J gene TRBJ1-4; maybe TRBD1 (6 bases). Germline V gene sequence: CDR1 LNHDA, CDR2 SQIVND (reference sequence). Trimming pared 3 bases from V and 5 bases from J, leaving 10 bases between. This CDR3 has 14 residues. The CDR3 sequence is CASSMSGGNEKLFF. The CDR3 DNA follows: TGTGCCAGTAGTATGTCTGGGGGCAATGAAAAACTGTTTTTT.

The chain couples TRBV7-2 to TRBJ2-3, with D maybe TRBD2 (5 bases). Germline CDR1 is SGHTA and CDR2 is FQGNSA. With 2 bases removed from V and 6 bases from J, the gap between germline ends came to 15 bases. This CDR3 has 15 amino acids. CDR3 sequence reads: CASSLNLVGGDTQYF. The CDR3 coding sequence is TGTGCCAGCAGCTTAAATCTGGTTGGCGGGGATACGCAGTATTTT.

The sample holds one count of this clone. CDR3 coding DNA: TGTGCCAGCAGCCCCCGGACAGGGGAGTCCTACGAGCAGTACTTC. Its translation: CASSPRTGESYEQYF. The rearrangement uses TRBV11-2 and TRBJ2-7; 9 bases are shared with TRBD1. Germline trimming cut 5 bases from V and 1 base from J; bases unmatched to any gene: 6. Germline V CDR1 and CDR2: SGHAT, FQNNGV. The CDR3 extends over 15 amino acids.

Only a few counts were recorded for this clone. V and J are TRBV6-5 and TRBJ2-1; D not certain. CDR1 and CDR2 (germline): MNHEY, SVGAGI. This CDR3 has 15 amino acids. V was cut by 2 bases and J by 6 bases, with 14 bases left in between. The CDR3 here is CASSYVFTAGNEQFF. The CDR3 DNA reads TGTGCCAGCAGTTACGTTTTCACAGCAGGCAATGAGCAGTTCTTC.

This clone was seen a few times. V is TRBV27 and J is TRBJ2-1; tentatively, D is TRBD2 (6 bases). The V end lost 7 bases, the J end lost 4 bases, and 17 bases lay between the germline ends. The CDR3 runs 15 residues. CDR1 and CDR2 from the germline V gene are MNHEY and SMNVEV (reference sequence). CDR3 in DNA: TGTGCCAGCACGGGGAGGCAGGACGGATACAATGAGCAGTTCTTC. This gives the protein CASTGRQDGYNEQFF.

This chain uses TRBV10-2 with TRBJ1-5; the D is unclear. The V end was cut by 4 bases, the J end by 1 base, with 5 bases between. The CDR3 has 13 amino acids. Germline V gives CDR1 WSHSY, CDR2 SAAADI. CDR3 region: CASSGQSNQPQHF. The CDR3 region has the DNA TGCGCCAGCAGTGGCCAGAGCAATCAGCCCCAGCATTTT.

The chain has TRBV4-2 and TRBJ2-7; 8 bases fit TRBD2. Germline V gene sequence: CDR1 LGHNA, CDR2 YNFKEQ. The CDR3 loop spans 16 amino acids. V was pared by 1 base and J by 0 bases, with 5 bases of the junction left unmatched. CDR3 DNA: TGTGCCAGCAGCCAAGTAGAGCGGGGGAACTCCTACGAGCAGTACTTC. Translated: CASSQVERGNSYEQYF.

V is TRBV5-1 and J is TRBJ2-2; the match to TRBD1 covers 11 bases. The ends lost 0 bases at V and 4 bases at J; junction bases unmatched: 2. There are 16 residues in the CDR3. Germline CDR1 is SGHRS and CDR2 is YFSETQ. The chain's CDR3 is CASSLEGTGGTGELFF. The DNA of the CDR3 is TGCGCCAGCAGCTTGGAGGGGACAGGGGGCACCGGGGAGCTGTTTTTT.

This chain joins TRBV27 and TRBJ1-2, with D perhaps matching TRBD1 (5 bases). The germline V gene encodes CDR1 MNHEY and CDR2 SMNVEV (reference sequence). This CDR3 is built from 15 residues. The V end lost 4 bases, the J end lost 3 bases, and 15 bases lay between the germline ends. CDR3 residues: CASSSGTANHYGYTF. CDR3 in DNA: TGTGCCAGCAGTTCCGGGACTGCGAACCACTATGGCTACACCTTC.

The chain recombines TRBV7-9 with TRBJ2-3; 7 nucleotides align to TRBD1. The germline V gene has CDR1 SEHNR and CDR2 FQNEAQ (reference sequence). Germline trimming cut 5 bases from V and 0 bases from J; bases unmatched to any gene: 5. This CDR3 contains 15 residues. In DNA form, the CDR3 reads TGTGCCAGCAGCAGACAGGGACGTAGCACAGATACGCAGTATTTT. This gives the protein CASSRQGRSTDTQYF. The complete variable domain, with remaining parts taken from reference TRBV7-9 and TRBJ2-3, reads DTGVSQNPRHKITKRGQNVTFRCDPISEHNRLYWYRQTLGQGPEFLTYFQNEAQLEKSRLLSDRFSAERPKGSFSTLEIQRTEQGDSAMYLCASSRQGRSTDTQYFGPGTRLTVL.

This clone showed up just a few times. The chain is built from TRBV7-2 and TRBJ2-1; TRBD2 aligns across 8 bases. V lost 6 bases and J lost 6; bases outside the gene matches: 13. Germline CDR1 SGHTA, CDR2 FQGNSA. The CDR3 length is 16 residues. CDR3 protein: CASRLVVAGGPNEQFF. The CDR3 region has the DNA TGTGCCAGCAGGTTGGTAGTGGCGGGGGGCCCCAATGAGCAGTTCTTC.

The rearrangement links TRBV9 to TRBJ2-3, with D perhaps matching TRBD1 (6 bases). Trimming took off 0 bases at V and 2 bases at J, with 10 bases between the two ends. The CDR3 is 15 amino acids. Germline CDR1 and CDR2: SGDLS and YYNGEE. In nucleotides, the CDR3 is TGTGCCAGCAGCGTAGGGGGGCGGGTCACAGATACGCAGTATTTT. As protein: CASSVGGRVTDTQYF.